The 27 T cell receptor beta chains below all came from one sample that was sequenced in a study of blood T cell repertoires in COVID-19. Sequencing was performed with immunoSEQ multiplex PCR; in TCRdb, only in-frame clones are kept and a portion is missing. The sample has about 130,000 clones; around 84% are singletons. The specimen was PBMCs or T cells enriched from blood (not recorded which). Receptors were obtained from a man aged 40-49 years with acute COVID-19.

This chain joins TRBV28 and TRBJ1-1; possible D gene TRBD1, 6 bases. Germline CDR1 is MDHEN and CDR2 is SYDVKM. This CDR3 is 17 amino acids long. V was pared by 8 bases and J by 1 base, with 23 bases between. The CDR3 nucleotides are TGTGCCAGCCAACCCGTCGGACAGCTTTACGAGAACACTGAAGCTTTCTTT. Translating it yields CASQPVGQLYENTEAFF.

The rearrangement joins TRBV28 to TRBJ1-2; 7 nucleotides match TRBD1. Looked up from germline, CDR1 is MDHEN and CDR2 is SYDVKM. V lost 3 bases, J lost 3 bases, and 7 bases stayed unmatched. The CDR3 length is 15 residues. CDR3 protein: CASSLQQTGHYGYTF. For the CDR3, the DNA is TGTGCCAGCAGTTTGCAACAGACAGGGCACTATGGCTACACCTTC.

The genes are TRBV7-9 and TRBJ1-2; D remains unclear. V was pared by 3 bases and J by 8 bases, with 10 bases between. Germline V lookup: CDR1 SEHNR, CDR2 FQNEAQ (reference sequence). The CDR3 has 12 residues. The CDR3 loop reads CASSLEGSGYTF. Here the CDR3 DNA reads TGTGCCAGCAGCTTGGAGGGTAGCGGCTACACCTTC. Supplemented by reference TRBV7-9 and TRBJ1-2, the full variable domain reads DTGVSQNPRHKITKRGQNVTFRCDPISEHNRLYWYRQTLGQGPEFLTYFQNEAQLEKSRLLSDRFSAERPKGSFSTLEIQRTEQGDSAMYLCASSLEGSGYTFGSGTRLTVV.

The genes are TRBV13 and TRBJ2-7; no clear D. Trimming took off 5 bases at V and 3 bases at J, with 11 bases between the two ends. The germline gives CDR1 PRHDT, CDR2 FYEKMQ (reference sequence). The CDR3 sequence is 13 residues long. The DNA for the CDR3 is TGTGCCAGCAGCCCCCCCGCCAGCTACGAGCAGTACTTC. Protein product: CASSPPASYEQYF. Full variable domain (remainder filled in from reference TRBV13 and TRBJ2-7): AAGVIQSPRHLIKEKRETATLKCYPIPRHDTVYWYQQGPGQDPQFLISFYEKMQSDKGSIPDRFSAQQFSDYHSELNMSSLELGDSALYFCASSPPASYEQYFGPGTRLTVT.

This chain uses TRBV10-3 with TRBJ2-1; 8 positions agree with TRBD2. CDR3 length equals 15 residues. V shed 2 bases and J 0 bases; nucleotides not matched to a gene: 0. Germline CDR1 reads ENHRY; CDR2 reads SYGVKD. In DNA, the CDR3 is TGTGCCATCAGTGAGCGGGAGGGCTCCTACAATGAGCAGTTCTTC. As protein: CAISEREGSYNEQFF.

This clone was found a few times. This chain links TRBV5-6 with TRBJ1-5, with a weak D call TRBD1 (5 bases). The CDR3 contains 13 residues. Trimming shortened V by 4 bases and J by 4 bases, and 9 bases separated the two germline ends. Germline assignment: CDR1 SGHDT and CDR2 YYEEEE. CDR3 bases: TGTGCCAGCAGCGGGGCACCTAATCAGCCCCAGCATTTT. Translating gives CASSGAPNQPQHF.

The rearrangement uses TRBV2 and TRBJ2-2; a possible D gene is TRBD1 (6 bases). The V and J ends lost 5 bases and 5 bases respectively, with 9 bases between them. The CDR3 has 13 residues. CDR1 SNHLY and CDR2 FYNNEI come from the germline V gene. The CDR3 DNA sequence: TGTGCCAGCAGTAGGACAGCGACCGGGGAGCTGTTTTTT. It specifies CASSRTATGELFF.

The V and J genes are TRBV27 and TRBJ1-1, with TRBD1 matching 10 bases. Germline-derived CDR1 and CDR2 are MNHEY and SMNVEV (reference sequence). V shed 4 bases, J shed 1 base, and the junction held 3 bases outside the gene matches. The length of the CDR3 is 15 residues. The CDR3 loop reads CASSWDRGTNTEAFF. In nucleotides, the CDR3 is TGTGCCAGCAGTTGGGACAGGGGCACGAACACTGAAGCTTTCTTT.

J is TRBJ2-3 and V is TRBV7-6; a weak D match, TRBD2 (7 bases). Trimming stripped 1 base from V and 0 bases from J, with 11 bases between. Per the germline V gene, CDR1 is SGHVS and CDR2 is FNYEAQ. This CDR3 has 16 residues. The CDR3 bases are TGTGCCAGCAGCTTAGGGGGGGGGACAAGCACAGATACGCAGTATTTT. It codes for CASSLGGGTSTDTQYF.

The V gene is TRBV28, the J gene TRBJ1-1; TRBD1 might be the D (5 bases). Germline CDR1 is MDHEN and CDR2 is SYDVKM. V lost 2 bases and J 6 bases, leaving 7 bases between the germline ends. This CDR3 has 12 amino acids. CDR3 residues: CASSLIRAEAFF. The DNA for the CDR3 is TGTGCCAGCAGTTTAATCAGGGCTGAAGCTTTCTTT.

CDR3 protein: CASSRRTVREYEQFF. The CDR3 nucleotides read TGTGCCAGCAGCCGTAGGACGGTTCGGGAGTATGAGCAGTTCTTC. The chain combines TRBV5-8 with TRBJ2-1, with D perhaps TRBD2 (6 bases). V lost 4 bases to trimming and J lost 8 bases, with 19 bases between them. CDR1 and CDR2 (germline): SGHTS, YDEGEE. The CDR3 sequence is 15 residues long.

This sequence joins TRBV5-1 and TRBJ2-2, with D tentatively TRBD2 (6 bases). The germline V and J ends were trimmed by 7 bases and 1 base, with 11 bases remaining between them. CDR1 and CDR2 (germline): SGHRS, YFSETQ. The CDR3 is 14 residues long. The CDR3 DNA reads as TGCGCCAGCTCGCAGGAGGGGAACACCGGGGAGCTGTTTTTT. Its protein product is CASSQEGNTGELFF.

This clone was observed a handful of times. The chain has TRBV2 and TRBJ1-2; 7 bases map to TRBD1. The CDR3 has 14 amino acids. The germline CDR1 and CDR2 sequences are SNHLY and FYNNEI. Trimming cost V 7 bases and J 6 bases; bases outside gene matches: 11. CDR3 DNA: TGTGCCAGCAAAAAGGAGACAGGGTCCGATGGCTACACCTTC. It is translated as CASKKETGSDGYTF.

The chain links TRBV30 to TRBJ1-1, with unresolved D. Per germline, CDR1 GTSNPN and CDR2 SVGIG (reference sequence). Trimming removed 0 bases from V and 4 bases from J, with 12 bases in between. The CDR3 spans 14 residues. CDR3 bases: TGTGCCTGGAGTGTACCCCACAGCAGCACTGAAGCTTTCTTT. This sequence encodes CAWSVPHSSTEAFF. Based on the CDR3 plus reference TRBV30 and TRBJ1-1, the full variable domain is SQTIHQWPATLVQPVGSPLSLECTVEGTSNPNLYWYRQAAGRGLQLLFYSVGIGQISSEVPQNLSASRPQDRQFILSSKKLLLSDSGFYLCAWSVPHSSTEAFFGQGTRLTVV.

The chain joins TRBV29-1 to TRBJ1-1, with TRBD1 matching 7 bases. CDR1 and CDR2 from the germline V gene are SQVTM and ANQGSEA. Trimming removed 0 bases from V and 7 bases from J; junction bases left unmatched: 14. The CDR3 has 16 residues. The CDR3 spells CSVEDWRQGGGGEAFF. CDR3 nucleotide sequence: TGCAGCGTTGAAGATTGGAGACAGGGAGGTGGGGGTGAAGCTTTCTTT.

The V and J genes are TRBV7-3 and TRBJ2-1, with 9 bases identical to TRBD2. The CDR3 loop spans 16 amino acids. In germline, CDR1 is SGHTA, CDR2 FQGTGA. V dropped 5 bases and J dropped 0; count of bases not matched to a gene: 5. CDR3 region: CASSPIAGASYNEQFF. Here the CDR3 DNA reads TGTGCCAGCAGCCCTATAGCGGGAGCCTCCTACAATGAGCAGTTCTTC.

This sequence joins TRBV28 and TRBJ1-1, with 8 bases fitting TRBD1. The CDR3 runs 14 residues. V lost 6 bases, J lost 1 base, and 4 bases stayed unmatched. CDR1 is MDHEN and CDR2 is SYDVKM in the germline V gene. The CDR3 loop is CASSLDRGNTEAFF. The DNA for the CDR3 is TGTGCCAGCAGCCTTGACAGGGGGAACACTGAAGCTTTCTTT.

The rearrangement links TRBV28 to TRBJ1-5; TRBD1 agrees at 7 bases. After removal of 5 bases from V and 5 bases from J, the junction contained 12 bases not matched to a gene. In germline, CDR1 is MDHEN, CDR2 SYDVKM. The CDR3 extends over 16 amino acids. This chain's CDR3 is CASSVTGTLRDQPQHF. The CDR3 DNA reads TGTGCCAGCAGTGTGACAGGGACGCTTAGGGATCAGCCCCAGCATTTT.

The CDR3 bases are TGTGCCAGCAGCTTAGGGGTTGGCGGGGGCTTCAGCACAGATACGCAGTATTTT. Amino acids: CASSLGVGGGFSTDTQYF. V and J are TRBV7-2 and TRBJ2-3; D is perhaps TRBD2 (7 bases). CDR3 size: 18 residues. V lost 1 base and J 0 bases, leaving 17 bases between the germline ends. CDR1 SGHTA and CDR2 FQGNSA come from the germline V gene.

This chain's CDR3 is CASSFPRAGADTQYF. The CDR3, as DNA: TGTGCCAGTAGTTTCCCCAGGGCGGGAGCAGATACGCAGTATTTT. The chain employs TRBV19 and TRBJ2-3, with TRBD2 matching 7 bases. The junction had 9 bases not matched to a gene; V was cut back by 5 bases and J by 4 bases. The CDR3 contains 15 residues. CDR1 is LNHDA, CDR2 SQIVND, per germline (reference sequence). Full variable domain (missing parts from reference TRBV19 and TRBJ2-3): DGGITQSPKYLFRKEGQNVTLSCEQNLNHDAMYWYRQDPGQGLRLIYYSQIVNDFQKGDIAEGYSVSREKKESFPLTVTSAQKNPTAFYLCASSFPRAGADTQYFGPGTRLTVL.

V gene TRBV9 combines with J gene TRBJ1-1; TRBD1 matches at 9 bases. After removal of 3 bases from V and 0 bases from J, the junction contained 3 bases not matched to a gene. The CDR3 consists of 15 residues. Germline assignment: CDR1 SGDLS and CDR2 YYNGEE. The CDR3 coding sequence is TGTGCCAGCAGCGCCGGACAGGGGATGAACACTGAAGCTTTCTTT. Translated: CASSAGQGMNTEAFF.

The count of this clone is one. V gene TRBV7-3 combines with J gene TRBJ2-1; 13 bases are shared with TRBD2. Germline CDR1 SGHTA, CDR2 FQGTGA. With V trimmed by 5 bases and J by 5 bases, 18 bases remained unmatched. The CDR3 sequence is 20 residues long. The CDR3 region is CASSEFIGTSGTPPDNEQFF. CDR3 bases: TGTGCCAGCAGCGAATTCATCGGGACTAGCGGGACCCCCCCCGACAATGAGCAGTTCTTC.

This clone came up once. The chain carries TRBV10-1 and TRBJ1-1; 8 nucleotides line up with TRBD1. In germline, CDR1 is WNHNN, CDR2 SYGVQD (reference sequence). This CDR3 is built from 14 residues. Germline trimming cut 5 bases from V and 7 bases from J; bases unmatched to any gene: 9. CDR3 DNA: TGCGCCAGCAGTCGACAGGGGACTCGAGGTGAAGCTTTCTTT. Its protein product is CASSRQGTRGEAFF.

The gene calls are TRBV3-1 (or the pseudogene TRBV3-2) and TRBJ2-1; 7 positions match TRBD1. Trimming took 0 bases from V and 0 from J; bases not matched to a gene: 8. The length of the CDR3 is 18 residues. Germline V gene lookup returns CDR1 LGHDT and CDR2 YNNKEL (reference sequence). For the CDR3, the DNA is TGTGCCAGCAGCCAAGACCCGGGACAGAGCAGCTCCTACAATGAGCAGTTCTTC. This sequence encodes CASSQDPGQSSSYNEQFF.

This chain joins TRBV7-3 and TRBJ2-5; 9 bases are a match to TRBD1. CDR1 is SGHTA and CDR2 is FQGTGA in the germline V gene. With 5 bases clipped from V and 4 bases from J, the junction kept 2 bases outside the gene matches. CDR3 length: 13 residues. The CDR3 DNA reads TGTGCCAGCAGCCCGACAGGGGGAGAGACCCAGTACTTC. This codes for CASSPTGGETQYF.

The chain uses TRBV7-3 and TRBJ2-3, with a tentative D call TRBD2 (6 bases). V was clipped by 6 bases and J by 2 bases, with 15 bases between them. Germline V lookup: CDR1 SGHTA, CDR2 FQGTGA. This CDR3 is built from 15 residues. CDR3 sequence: CASRPPGLDTDTQYF. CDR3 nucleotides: TGTGCCAGCAGGCCCCCGGGACTGGACACAGATACGCAGTATTTT.

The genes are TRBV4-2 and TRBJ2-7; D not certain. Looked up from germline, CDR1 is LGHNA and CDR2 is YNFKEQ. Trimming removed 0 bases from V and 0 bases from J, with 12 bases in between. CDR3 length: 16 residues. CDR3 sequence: CASSQESGLGSYEQYF. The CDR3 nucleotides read TGTGCCAGCAGCCAAGAGTCAGGATTAGGCTCCTACGAGCAGTACTTC.